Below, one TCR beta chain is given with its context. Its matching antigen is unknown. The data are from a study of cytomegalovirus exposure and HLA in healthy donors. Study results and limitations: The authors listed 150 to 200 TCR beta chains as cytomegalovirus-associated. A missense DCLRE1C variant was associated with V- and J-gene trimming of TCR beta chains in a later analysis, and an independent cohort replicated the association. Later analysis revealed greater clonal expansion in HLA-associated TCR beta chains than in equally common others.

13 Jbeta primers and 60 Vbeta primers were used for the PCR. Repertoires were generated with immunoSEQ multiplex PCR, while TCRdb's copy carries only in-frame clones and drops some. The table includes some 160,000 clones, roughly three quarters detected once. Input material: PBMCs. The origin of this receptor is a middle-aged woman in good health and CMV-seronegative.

The CDR3 nucleotides are TGTGCCAGCTCACCATCGGAGGGTTACGAGCAGTACTTC. It yields the protein CASSPSEGYEQYF. The V and J genes are TRBV18 and TRBJ2-7, with TRBD2 as a possible D gene (6 bases). Germline CDR1 and CDR2: KGHSH and LQKENI. The germline V and J ends were trimmed by 2 bases and 4 bases, with 9 bases remaining between them. The CDR3 consists of 13 residues.